The present T cell receptor (beta chain) was sequenced within a study of Tregs in tolerant kidney transplant recipients. Notes on the study in general: Tregs expanded with activated donor B cells seemed most donor-specific. Some patients' samples used different primers over time, so nucleotide sequences weren't comparable. Donor-specific Treg expansion exceeded global Treg expansion in tolerant patients, suggesting antigen drive.

Some clones are missing from TCRdb's copy, which holds only in-frame ones; the method was immunoSEQ multiplex PCR. Listed are about 6,300 clones; 5.5% to 6.5% falls within the top ten. Regarding this clone: The antigen is undetermined. The read falls 3 residues short of the CDR3 end, and the missing part is taken from the germline J gene.

Between the trimmed V and J ends, which lost 2 bases and 0 bases, there was a span of 7 bases. This CDR3 is built from 14 residues. Germline CDR1 is ENHRY and CDR2 is SYGVKD. Recipients received nonmyeloablative bone marrow transplants from related graft donors, with transient mixed chimerism. This TCR derives from a human patient who received a combined kidney and bone marrow transplant. The graft donor may be the source of some T cells. Sequencing used CD4+ T cells from blood (PBMCs), obtained 6 months after the transplant. The genes are TRBV10-3 and TRBJ1-1, with D unclear. The CDR3: CAISELNMNTEAFF. The sequenced CDR3 bases are TGTGCCATCAGTGAGCTAAATATGAACACTGAA.